The present T cell receptor beta chain was sequenced within a study of molecular identifiers for immune sequencing clone quantification. General observations from the study: Over 99% of effector molecules, but under 1% in naive cells, were held by clones with more than 20 RNA copies.

Methods described previously, with TCR primers listed, were used for bulk TCR libraries. Each CDR3 protein is one row after TCRdb ran MiXCR on the PCR reads. The table records around 470,000 distinct CDR3 sequences, approximately 25% of them present only once. When naive CD8 T cells were sorted, they were gated as CD8+CD4-CCR7+CD45RA+. Concerning this clonotype: The antigen is unknown.

The specimen was naive CD8+ T cells from blood, with Jurkat cell RNA spiked in. Subset specified: FACS-sorted CD8+CD4-CCR7+CD45RA+ naive T cells. The sequence came from a human donor in good health. Some libraries in this study had Jurkat cell RNA spiked in.

DNA of the CDR3: TGCAGTGCTAGACATTTGGCGGAGAGCACAGATACGCAGTATTTT. Encoded protein: CSARHLAESTDTQYF. The chain has TRBV20-1 and TRBJ2-3; D not resolved. Per the germline V gene, CDR1 is DFQATT and CDR2 is SNEGSKA (reference sequence). V dropped 2 bases and J dropped 0 bases, with 12 bases sitting between them. This CDR3 comprises 15 residues.